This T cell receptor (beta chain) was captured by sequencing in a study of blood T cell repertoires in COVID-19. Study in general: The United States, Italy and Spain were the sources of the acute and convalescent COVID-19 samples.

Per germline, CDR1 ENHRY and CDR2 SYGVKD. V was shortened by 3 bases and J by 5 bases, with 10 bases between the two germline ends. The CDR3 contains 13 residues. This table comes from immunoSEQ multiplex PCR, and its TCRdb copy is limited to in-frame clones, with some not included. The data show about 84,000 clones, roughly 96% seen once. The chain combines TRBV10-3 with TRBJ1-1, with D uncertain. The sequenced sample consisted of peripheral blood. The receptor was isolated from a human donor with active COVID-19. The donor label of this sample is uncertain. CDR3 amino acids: CAISDYGETEAFF. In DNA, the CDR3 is TGTGCCATCAGTGATTATGGGGAGACTGAAGCTTTCTTT.